The T cell receptor (beta chain) described here comes from a study of identifying expanded T cells in peripheral blood. General study findings and limits: Two-week clone count variance significantly increased as total template count grew.

Profiled with immunoSEQ multiplex PCR; TCRdb holds only in-frame clones, not every one. The sample includes about 52,000 clones, roughly 80% of them seen just once. The CDR3 is made up of 15 amino acids. Germline V gene sequence: CDR1 SNHLY, CDR2 FYNNEI. Trimming stripped 6 bases from V and 0 bases from J, with 12 bases between. Collection occurred without any documented infections or immune events in donors. Comments on this clone: As yet, its antigen is unknown.

The sequence was collected from a person aged 18 to 69 in good health. The sample comprised blood. The chain has TRBV2 and TRBJ2-4, with D perhaps TRBD2 (6 bases). The CDR3 DNA is TGTGCCAGCAGCTCTCAAGCGGGAGCCAAAAACATTCAGTACTTC. Translation gives CASSSQAGAKNIQYF.